The rows below give T cell receptor beta chains drawn from one sample of a study of early T cells in non-severe SARS-CoV-2 infection. Via MiXCR, TCRdb re-called the 5' RACE reads, giving one row per CDR3 protein. The sample shows approximately 37,000 distinct CDR3 sequences, 4.7% of them seen only once. Sequences were obtained from whole blood. These receptors originate from an adult who was a healthcare worker with PCR-confirmed SARS-CoV-2 infection or an uninfected control (not recorded which). Each CDR3 is given with its conserved first and last residue. The order of the fields is V gene, clone size, CDR3 length, D gene, J gene, CDR3 protein, CDR3 DNA. D genes are given only for firm matches. The size field is filled for only some rows; it gives once, few, many or a size class.

TRBV6-5,many,13,-,TRBJ2-7,CASSSDSSYEQYF,TGTGCCAGCAGTTCGGACAGCTCCTACGAGCAGTACTTC
TRBV7-6,many,15,TRBD1,TRBJ1-3,CASSPGQGAGNTIYF,TGTGCCAGCAGCCCGGGACAGGGGGCTGGAAACACCATATATTTT
TRBV18,many,15,TRBD2,TRBJ2-1,CASSPTSGDYNEQFF,TGTGCCAGCTCCCCAACTAGCGGGGACTACAATGAGCAGTTCTTC
TRBV5-1,-,14,-,TRBJ1-1,CASSPDSTLPEAFF,TGCGCCAGCAGCCCGGACTCAACCCTCCCTGAAGCTTTCTTT
TRBV29-1,-,13,TRBD1,TRBJ1-1,CSVERQGSWGAFF,TGCAGCGTTGAAAGACAGGGGAGCTGGGGAGCTTTCTTT
TRBV5-4,many,16,-,TRBJ2-1,CASSWPSGTAGNEQFF,TGTGCCAGCAGCTGGCCATCCGGGACGGCGGGGAATGAGCAGTTCTTC
TRBV4-3,few,15,-,TRBJ1-1,CASSRGQLMNTEAFF,TGCGCCAGCAGCCGAGGACAGCTCATGAACACTGAAGCTTTCTTT
TRBV3-1,many,14,-,TRBJ1-1,CASRARGRDTEAFF,TGTGCCAGCAGGGCTCGGGGGCGGGACACTGAAGCTTTCTTT
TRBV7-8,many,18,TRBD2,TRBJ2-5,CASSPTGTSGSRLKTQYF,TGTGCCAGCAGCCCCACCGGGACTAGCGGGAGTAGGTTAAAGACCCAGTACTTC
TRBV5-1,many,13,-,TRBJ1-1,CASSPGANTEAFF,TGCGCCAGCAGTCCCGGGGCGAACACTGAAGCTTTCTTT
TRBV2,-,14,TRBD2,TRBJ2-3,CASSDAGGPDTQYF,TGTGCCAGCAGTGACGCGGGGGGGCCCGATACGCAGTATTTT
TRBV21-1,-,15,-,TRBJ2-2,CASSKGDSDTGELFF,TGTGCCAGCAGCAAAGGGGACAGTGACACCGGGGAGCTGTTTTTT
TRBV12-3/TRBV12-4,many,15,-,TRBJ2-3,CASTAGARGTDTQYF,TGTGCCAGCACCGCGGGGGCCCGCGGCACAGATACGCAGTATTTT
TRBV7-7,few,16,-,TRBJ2-1,CASSPQALGGKDEQFF,TGTGCCAGCAGCCCCCAAGCACTAGGGGGAAAGGATGAGCAGTTCTTC
TRBV20-1,many,19,TRBD2,TRBJ2-1,CSATTTGTSGIRPFDEQFF,TGCAGTGCTACGACGACCGGGACTAGCGGGATTCGGCCCTTCGATGAGCAGTTCTTC
TRBV6-2/TRBV6-3,many,14,-,TRBJ2-3,CASSYHQMTDTQYF,TGTGCCAGCAGTTACCATCAGATGACAGATACGCAGTATTTT
TRBV7-2,few,15,-,TRBJ1-4,CASSLVGGGNEKLFF,TGTGCCAGCAGCTTAGTGGGAGGGGGAAACGAAAAACTGTTTTTT
TRBV10-3,many,15,-,TRBJ2-3,CAISLRDTSTDTQYF,TGTGCCATCAGTCTTAGAGATACTAGCACAGATACGCAGTATTTT
TRBV6-5,-,11,-,TRBJ2-7,CASTLSGEQYF,TGTGCCAGTACGTTGAGCGGGGAGCAGTACTTC
TRBV30,many,13,TRBD1,TRBJ1-6,CAWTGTDYSPLHF,TGTGCCTGGACCGGGACAGATTATTCACCCCTCCACTTT
TRBV3-1,many,16,-,TRBJ2-7,CASSQGSPGYSYEQYF,TGTGCCAGCAGCCAAGGCTCTCCAGGGTACAGCTACGAGCAGTACTTC
TRBV13,many,17,TRBD1,TRBJ1-1,CASSSQDRGRLNTEAFF,TGTGCCAGCAGCTCCCAGGACAGGGGGCGCTTGAACACTGAAGCTTTCTTT
TRBV20-1,many,11,-,TRBJ1-2,CSAPAASGYTF,TGCAGTGCGCCAGCTGCCAGTGGCTACACCTTC
TRBV6-6,many,16,TRBD1,TRBJ1-6,CASSPRQGQGNSPLHF,TGTGCCAGCAGTCCACGACAGGGCCAGGGAAATTCACCCCTCCACTTT
TRBV18,many,12,TRBD1,TRBJ2-7,CASSGDRAEQYF,TGTGCCAGCTCCGGAGACAGGGCCGAGCAGTACTTC
TRBV6-5,many,17,TRBD2,TRBJ2-7,CASSYTGLAGGPSEQYF,TGTGCCAGCAGTTACACAGGACTAGCGGGGGGGCCCAGCGAGCAGTACTTC
TRBV12-3/TRBV12-4,many,14,-,TRBJ1-2,CASSPNGGNYGYTF,TGTGCCAGCAGCCCGAATGGGGGCAACTATGGCTACACCTTC
TRBV6-2/TRBV6-3,-,16,TRBD2,TRBJ2-2,CASSYYTSGRTGELFF,TGTGCCAGCAGTTACTACACTAGCGGGAGAACCGGGGAGCTGTTTTTT
TRBV11-3,many,14,TRBD1,TRBJ2-3,CASSLGQGTDTQYF,TGTGCCAGCAGCTTAGGACAGGGAACAGATACGCAGTATTTT
TRBV5-1,-,14,-,TRBJ2-7,CASSLVVGGDEQYF,TGCGCCAGCAGCCTGGTAGTGGGCGGGGACGAGCAGTACTTC
TRBV7-2,many,15,-,TRBJ1-2,CASSLSGRGIYGYTF,TGTGCCAGCAGCTTATCAGGTCGCGGAATATATGGCTACACCTTC
TRBV11-2,many,13,-,TRBJ1-1,CASSLQVNTEAFF,TGTGCCAGCAGTCTACAAGTGAACACTGAAGCTTTCTTT
TRBV5-1,many,14,-,TRBJ2-5,CASSPGQYSETQYF,TGCGCCAGCAGCCCCGGACAGTATTCCGAGACCCAGTACTTC
TRBV27,many,14,-,TRBJ1-6,CASRPTGNNSPLHF,TGTGCCAGCAGGCCCACAGGGAATAATTCACCCCTCCACTTT
TRBV2,many,15,-,TRBJ2-7,CASSGTGTPPYEQYF,TGTGCCAGCAGCGGGACCGGGACACCTCCCTACGAGCAGTACTTC
TRBV15,many,19,-,TRBJ1-4,CATSSPMGTFGAVNEKLFF,TGTGCCACCAGCAGTCCTATGGGGACCTTTGGAGCTGTTAATGAAAAACTGTTTTTT
TRBV30,many,12,-,TRBJ2-5,CAWSPGGETQYF,TGTGCCTGGAGCCCGGGTGGAGAGACCCAGTACTTC
TRBV7-2,many,17,-,TRBJ2-7,CASSPSIYHGGNYEQYF,TGTGCCAGCAGCCCCTCAATATATCATGGGGGGAACTACGAGCAGTACTTC
TRBV30,many,16,TRBD1,TRBJ2-1,CAWRALGQGARNEQFF,TGTGCCTGGAGGGCACTTGGACAGGGGGCGCGCAATGAGCAGTTCTTC
TRBV6-6,many,14,-,TRBJ1-2,CASSIETGNYGYTF,TGTGCCAGCAGTATCGAAACAGGGAACTATGGCTACACCTTC
TRBV20-1,many,15,TRBD2,TRBJ2-7,CSARATSGATYEQYF,TGCAGTGCTAGAGCTACTAGCGGGGCAACCTACGAGCAGTACTTC
TRBV5-1,many,14,-,TRBJ1-5,CASSLGGGNQPQHF,TGCGCCAGCAGCTTAGGGGGAGGCAATCAGCCCCAGCATTTT
TRBV27,-,16,TRBD2,TRBJ2-5,CASSLSRLAGGETQYF,TGTGCCAGCAGTTTATCTCGACTAGCGGGAGGAGAGACCCAGTACTTC
TRBV27,many,14,-,TRBJ1-1,CASSFGGPNTEAFF,TGTGCCAGCAGTTTTGGGGGCCCTAACACTGAAGCTTTCTTT
TRBV2,many,13,TRBD1,TRBJ1-2,CASRRDREDGYTF,TGTGCCAGCAGACGGGACAGGGAAGATGGCTACACCTTC
TRBV5-6,-,16,TRBD2,TRBJ2-7,CASSLGLAGASYEQYF,TGTGCCAGCAGCTTGGGACTAGCGGGAGCGTCCTACGAGCAGTACTTC
TRBV7-8,many,16,-,TRBJ2-4,CASSPQGGLAKNIQYF,TGTGCCAGCAGCCCGCAGGGGGGACTAGCCAAAAACATTCAGTACTTC
TRBV11-2,many,14,-,TRBJ2-3,CASSASPWTDTQYF,TGTGCCAGCTCCGCATCCCCGTGGACAGATACGCAGTATTTT
TRBV2,many,14,TRBD2,TRBJ2-7,CASTGLAGPYEQYF,TGTGCCAGCACTGGACTAGCGGGACCATACGAGCAGTACTTC
TRBV12-3/TRBV12-4,many,15,-,TRBJ2-6,CASSPHASGANVLTF,TGTGCCAGCAGTCCCCACGCCTCTGGGGCCAACGTCCTGACTTTC
TRBV6-4,many,16,TRBD2,TRBJ2-1,CASSDGLAGDYNEQFF,TGTGCCAGCAGTGACGGGCTAGCGGGAGACTACAATGAGCAGTTCTTC
TRBV24-1,-,13,-,TRBJ2-1,CATSDFRVNEQFF,TGTGCCACCAGTGATTTTCGGGTTAATGAGCAGTTCTTC
TRBV3-1,many,15,-,TRBJ1-2,CASSQGAGGIYGYTF,TGTGCCAGCAGCCAAGGGGCGGGGGGTATCTATGGCTACACCTTC